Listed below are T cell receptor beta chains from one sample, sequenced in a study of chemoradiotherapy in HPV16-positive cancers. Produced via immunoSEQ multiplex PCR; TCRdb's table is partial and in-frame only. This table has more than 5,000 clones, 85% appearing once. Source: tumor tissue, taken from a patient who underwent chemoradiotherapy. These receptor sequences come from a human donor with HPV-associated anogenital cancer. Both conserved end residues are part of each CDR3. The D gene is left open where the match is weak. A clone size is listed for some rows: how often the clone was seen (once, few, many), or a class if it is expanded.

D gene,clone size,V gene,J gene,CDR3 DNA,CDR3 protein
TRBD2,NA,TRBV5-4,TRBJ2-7,TGTGCCAGCAGCCTATCCGGACTAGCGGGTGAGCAGTACTTC,CASSLSGLAGEQYF
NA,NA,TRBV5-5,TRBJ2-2,TGTGCCAGCAGCACAAGGGGAGCCGGGGAGCTGTTTTTT,CASSTRGAGELFF
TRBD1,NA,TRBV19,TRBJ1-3,TGTGCCAGTACAGGGGGCTCGGGAAACACCATATATTTT,CASTGGSGNTIYF
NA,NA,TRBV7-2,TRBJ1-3,TGTGCCAGCAGCTCTCCCGTAGGCACCATATATTTT,CASSSPVGTIYF
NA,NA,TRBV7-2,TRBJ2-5,TGTGCCAGCAGCTTAAGTAGGGCGGGAGAGACCCAGTACTTC,CASSLSRAGETQYF
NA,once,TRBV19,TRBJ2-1,TGTGCCAGTGCCCTCGGGCGATCACGTGAGCAGTTCTTC,CASALGRSREQFF
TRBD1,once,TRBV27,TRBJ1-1,TGTGCCAGCAGTCCTTCAAGCGGGACAGGGGGCACTGAAGCTTTCTTT,CASSPSSGTGGTEAFF
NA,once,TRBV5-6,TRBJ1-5,TGTGCCAGCAGCTTGCAGGGGTTGAGCAATCAGCCCCAGCATTTT,CASSLQGLSNQPQHF
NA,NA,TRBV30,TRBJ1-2,TGTGCCTGGAGTGTAGGCCTGGACTATGGCTACACCTTC,CAWSVGLDYGYTF
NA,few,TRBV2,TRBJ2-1,TGTGCCAGCAGGGACGGTAGCTCCTACAATGAGCAGTTCTTC,CASRDGSSYNEQFF
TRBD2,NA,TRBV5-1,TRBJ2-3,TGCGCCAGCACTAATAAGGTTACGGGACTAGCGCCAGATACGCAGTATTTT,CASTNKVTGLAPDTQYF
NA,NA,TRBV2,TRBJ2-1,TGTGCCAGCAGTGCAGACCCTCGCTACAATGAGCAGTTCTTC,CASSADPRYNEQFF
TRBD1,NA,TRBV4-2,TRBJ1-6,TGTGCCAGCAGCCGAAGGACCGGGACAGGGGGCGTTGGGGATAATTCACCCCTCCACTTT,CASSRRTGTGGVGDNSPLHF
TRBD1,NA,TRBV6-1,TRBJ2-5,TGTGCCAGCAGTGAAGTGGGACAGGGTAACTGGGAGACCCAGTACTTC,CASSEVGQGNWETQYF
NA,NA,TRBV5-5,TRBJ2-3,TGTGCCAGCAATCAACTAAGCACAGATACGCAGTATTTT,CASNQLSTDTQYF
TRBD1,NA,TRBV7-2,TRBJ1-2,TGTGCCAGCAGCTTAGACAGGGGAGGCTATGGCTACACCTTC,CASSLDRGGYGYTF
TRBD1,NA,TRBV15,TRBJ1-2,TGTGCCACCAGGGGACAGGTCGTATATGGTTATGGCTACACCTTC,CATRGQVVYGYGYTF
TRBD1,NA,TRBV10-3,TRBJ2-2,TGTGCCATCAGGGGACAGCGAACAAACACCGGGGAGCTGTTTTTT,CAIRGQRTNTGELFF
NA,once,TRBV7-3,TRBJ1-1,TGTGCCAGCAGCTTAACGGCCACAGGGCGAGTGTCTGAAGCTTTCTTT,CASSLTATGRVSEAFF
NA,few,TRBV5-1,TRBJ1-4,TGCGCCAGCAGCTTGGTTCAGGGGAGTGAAAAACTGTTTTTT,CASSLVQGSEKLFF
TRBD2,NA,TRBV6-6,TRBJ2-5,TGTGCCAGCAGCACCGGGACTAGCGGGGAGACCCAGTACTTC,CASSTGTSGETQYF
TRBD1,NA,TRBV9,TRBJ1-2,TGTGCCAGCAGCGTAGCGATGACAGGGTGGTATGGCTACACCTTC,CASSVAMTGWYGYTF
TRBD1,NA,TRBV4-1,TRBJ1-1,TGCGCCAGCAGCCACTCTCCCCGGGACAGGGGGGGAGAAGCTTTCTTT,CASSHSPRDRGGEAFF
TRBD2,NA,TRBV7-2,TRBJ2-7,TGTGCCAGCAGCTTTGAGGGGACTAGCGGATCCTACGAGCAGTACTTC,CASSFEGTSGSYEQYF
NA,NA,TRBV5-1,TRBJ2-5,TGCGCCAGCAGCATTAACACAGGGCCCGAGACCCAGTACTTC,CASSINTGPETQYF
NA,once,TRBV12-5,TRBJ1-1,TGTGCTAGTGGTTTGCAGGGGAACACTGAAGCTTTCTTT,CASGLQGNTEAFF
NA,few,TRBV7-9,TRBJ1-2,TGTGCCAGCAGCCCCGGAGGCAGGGATGGCTATGGCTACACCTTC,CASSPGGRDGYGYTF
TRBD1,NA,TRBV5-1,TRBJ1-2,TGCGCCAGCAGCTTGGCCACAGGGGGCTATGGCTACACCTTC,CASSLATGGYGYTF
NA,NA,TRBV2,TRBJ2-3,TGTGCCAGCGCGTGGACCCAATCTGGGGATACGCAGTATTTT,CASAWTQSGDTQYF
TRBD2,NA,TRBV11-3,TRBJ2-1,TGTGCCAGCAGCTTAGGAGGACTAGTCGGGTCCTACAATGAGCAGTTCTTC,CASSLGGLVGSYNEQFF
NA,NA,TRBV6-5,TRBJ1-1,TGTGCCAGCAGTTACGACACTGAAGCTTTCTTT,CASSYDTEAFF
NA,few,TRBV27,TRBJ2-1,TGTGCCAGCAGGCAGGGGAAATACAATGAGCAGTTCTTC,CASRQGKYNEQFF
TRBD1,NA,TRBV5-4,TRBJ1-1,TGTGCCAGCAGCCGTGGGACAGGGGGAGCGAACACTGAAGCTTTCTTT,CASSRGTGGANTEAFF
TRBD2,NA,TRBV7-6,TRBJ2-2,TGTGCCAGCAGCTTAGCTCTAGCGGGGGGGACGAACACCGGGGAGCTGTTTTTT,CASSLALAGGTNTGELFF
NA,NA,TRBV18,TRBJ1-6,TGTGCCAGCTCACAGGGTGAGTACTCACCCCTCCACTTT,CASSQGEYSPLHF
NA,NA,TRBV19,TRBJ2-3,TGTGCCAGTAGTAAACCGACGGGTACGGATACGCAGTATTTT,CASSKPTGTDTQYF
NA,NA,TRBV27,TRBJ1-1,TGTGCCAGCAGTCCTAGGGGGAACACTGAAGCTTTCTTT,CASSPRGNTEAFF
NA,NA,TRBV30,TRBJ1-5,TGTGCCTGGGACACCCAGAATCAGCCCCAGCATTTT,CAWDTQNQPQHF
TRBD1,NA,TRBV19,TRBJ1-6,TGTGCCAGTAACCCCGGACAGGAGAGGTCACCCCTCCACTTT,CASNPGQERSPLHF
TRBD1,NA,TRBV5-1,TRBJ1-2,TGCGCCAGCAGCTTCGAGACAGGGGATGGCTACACCTTC,CASSFETGDGYTF